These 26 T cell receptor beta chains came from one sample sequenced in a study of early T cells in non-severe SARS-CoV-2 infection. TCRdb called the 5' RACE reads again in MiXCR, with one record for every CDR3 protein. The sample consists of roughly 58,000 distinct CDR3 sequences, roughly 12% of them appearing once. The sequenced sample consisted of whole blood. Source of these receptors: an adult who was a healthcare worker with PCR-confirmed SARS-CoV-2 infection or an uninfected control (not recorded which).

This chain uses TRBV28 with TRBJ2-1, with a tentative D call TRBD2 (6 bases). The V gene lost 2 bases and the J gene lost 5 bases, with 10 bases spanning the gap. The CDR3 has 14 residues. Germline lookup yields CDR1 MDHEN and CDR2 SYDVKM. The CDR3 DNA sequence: TGTGCCAGCAGTTTAGGAGGGACTCACAATGAGCAGTTCTTC. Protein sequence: CASSLGGTHNEQFF.

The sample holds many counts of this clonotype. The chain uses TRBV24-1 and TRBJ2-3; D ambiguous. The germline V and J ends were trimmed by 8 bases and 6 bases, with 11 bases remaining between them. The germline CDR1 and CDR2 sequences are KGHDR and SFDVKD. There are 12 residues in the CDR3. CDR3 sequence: CATTDRADTQYF. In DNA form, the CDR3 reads TGTGCCACCACTGACCGGGCTGATACGCAGTATTTT.

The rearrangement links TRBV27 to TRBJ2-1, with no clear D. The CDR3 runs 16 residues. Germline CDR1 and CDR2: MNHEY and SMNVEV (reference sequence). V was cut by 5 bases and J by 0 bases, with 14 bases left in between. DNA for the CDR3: TGTGCCAGCAGTATCTTAGCCTTGAGCTCCTACAATGAGCAGTTCTTC. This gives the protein CASSILALSSYNEQFF.

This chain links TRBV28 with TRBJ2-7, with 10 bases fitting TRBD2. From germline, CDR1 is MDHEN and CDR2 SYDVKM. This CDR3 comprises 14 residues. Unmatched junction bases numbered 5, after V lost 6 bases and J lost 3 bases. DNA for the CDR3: TGTGCCAGCAGATTACTAGCGGGGAACTACGAGCAGTACTTC. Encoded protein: CASRLLAGNYEQYF. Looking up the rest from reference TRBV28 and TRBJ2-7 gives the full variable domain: DVKVTQSSRYLVKRTGEKVFLECVQDMDHENMFWYRQDPGLGLRLIYFSYDVKMKEKGDIPEGYSVSREKKERFSLILESASTNQTSMYLCASRLLAGNYEQYFGPGTRLTVT.

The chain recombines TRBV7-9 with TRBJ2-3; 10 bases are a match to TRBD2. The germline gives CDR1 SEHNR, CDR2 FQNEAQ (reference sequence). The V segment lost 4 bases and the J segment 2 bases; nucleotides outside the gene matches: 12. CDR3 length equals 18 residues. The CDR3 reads CASSSKRTSGSITDTQYF. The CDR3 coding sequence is TGTGCCAGCAGCTCAAAGAGGACTAGCGGTTCTATCACAGATACGCAGTATTTT.

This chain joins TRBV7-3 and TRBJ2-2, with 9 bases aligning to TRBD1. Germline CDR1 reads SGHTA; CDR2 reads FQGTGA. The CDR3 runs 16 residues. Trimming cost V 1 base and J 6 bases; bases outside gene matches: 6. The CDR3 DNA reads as TGTGCCAGCAGCTTAAGGGGACAGGGAGGCGCCGGGGAGCTGTTTTTT. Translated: CASSLRGQGGAGELFF.

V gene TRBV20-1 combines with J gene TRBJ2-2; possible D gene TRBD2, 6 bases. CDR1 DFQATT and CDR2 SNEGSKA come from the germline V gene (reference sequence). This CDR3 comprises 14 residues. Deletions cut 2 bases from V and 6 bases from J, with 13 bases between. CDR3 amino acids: CSARLGGAAGELFF. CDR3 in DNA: TGCAGTGCTAGACTGGGGGGAGCGGCCGGGGAGCTGTTTTTT.

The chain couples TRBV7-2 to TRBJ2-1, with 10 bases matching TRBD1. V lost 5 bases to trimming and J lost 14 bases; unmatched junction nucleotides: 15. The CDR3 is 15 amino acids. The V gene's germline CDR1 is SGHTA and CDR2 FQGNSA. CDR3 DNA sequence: TGTGCCAGCAGCCGACAGGGGGCATCCTCTGATCACAAGTTCTTC. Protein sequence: CASSRQGASSDHKFF.

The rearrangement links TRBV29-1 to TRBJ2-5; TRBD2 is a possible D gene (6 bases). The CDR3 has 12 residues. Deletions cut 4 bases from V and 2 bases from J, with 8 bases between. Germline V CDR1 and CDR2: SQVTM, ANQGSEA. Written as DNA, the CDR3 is TGCAGCGTTGTCCGGGGGCAAGAGACCCAGTACTTC. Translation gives CSVVRGQETQYF.

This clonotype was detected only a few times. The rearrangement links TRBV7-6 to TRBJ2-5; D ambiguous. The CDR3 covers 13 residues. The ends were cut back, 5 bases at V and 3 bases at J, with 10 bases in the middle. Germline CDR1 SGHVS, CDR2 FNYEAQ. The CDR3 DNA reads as TGTGCCAGCAGCGCTCCATCAGAAGAGACCCAGTACTTC. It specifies CASSAPSEETQYF.

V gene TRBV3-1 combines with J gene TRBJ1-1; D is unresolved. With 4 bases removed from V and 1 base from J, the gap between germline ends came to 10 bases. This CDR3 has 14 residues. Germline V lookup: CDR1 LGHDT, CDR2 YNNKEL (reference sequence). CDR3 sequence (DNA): TGTGCCAGCAGCCGGGAGGAAGCGAACACTGAAGCTTTCTTT. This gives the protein CASSREEANTEAFF.

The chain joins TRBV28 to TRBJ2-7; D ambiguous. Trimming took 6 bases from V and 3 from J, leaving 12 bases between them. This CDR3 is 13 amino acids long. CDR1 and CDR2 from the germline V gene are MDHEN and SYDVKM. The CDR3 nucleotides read TGTGCCAGCAGCCAACCAGAGAGCTACGAGCAGTACTTC. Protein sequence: CASSQPESYEQYF. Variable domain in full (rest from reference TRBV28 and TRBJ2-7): DVKVTQSSRYLVKRTGEKVFLECVQDMDHENMFWYRQDPGLGLRLIYFSYDVKMKEKGDIPEGYSVSREKKERFSLILESASTNQTSMYLCASSQPESYEQYFGPGTRLTVT.

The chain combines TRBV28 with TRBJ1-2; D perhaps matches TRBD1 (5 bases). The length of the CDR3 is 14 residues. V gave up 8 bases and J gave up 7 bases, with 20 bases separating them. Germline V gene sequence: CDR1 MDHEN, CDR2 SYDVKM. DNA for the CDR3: TGTGCCAGCGGCCCCGGCGGGACGGCGCGTGGCTACACCTTC. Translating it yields CASGPGGTARGYTF.

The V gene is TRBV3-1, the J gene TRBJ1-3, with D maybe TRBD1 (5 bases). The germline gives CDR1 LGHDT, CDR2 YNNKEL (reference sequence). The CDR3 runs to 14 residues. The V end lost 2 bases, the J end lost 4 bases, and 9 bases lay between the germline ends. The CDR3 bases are TGTGCCAGCAGCCAACGGGGGAACGGAAACACCATATATTTT. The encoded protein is CASSQRGNGNTIYF. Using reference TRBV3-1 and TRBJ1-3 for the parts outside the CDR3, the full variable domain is DTAVSQTPKYLVTQMGNDKSIKCEQNLGHDTMYWYKQDSKKFLKIMFSYNNKELIINETVPNRFSPKSPDKAHLNLHINSLELGDSAVYFCASSQRGNGNTIYFGEGSWLTVV.

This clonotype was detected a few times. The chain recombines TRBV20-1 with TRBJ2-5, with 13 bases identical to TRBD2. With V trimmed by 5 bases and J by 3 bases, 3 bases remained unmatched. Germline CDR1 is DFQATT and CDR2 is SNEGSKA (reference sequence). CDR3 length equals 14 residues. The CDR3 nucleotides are TGCAGTGCTGCCGGGACTAGCGGGGAAGAGACCCAGTACTTC. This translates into CSAAGTSGEETQYF.

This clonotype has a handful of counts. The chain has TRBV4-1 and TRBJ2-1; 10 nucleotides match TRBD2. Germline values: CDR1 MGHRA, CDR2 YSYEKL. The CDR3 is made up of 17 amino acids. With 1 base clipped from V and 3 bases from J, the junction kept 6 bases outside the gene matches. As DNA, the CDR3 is TGCGCCAGCAGCCAAGGAATGCTAGCGGGAGTCTACAATGAGCAGTTCTTC. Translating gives CASSQGMLAGVYNEQFF.

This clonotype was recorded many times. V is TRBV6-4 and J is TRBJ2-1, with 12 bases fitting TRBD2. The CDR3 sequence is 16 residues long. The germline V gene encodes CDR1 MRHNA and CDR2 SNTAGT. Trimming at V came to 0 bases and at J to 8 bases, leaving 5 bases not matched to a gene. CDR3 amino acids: CASSDSTSGSIDEQFF. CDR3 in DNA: TGTGCCAGCAGTGACTCGACTAGCGGGAGTATAGATGAGCAGTTCTTC.

This CDR3 is CASSLVSGRVARDEQYF. The CDR3 DNA reads TGCGCCAGCAGCTTGGTATCCGGCCGCGTAGCTCGCGACGAGCAGTACTTC. The genes are TRBV5-1 and TRBJ2-7; no reliable D call. The CDR3 spans 17 residues. CDR1 and CDR2 (germline): SGHRS, YFSETQ. V was trimmed by 0 bases and J by 5 bases, leaving 21 bases between them.

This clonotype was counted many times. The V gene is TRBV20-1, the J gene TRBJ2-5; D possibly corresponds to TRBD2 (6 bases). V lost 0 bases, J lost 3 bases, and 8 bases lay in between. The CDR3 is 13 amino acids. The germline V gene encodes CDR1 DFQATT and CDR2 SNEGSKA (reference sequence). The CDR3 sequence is CSARDRGKETQYF. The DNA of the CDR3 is TGCAGTGCTAGAGATCGGGGGAAAGAGACCCAGTACTTC.

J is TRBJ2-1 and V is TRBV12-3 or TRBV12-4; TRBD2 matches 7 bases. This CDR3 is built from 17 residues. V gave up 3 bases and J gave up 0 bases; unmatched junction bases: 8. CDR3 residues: CASSLGSGANSYNEQFF. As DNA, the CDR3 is TGTGCCAGCAGTTTGGGCAGCGGGGCGAACTCCTACAATGAGCAGTTCTTC.

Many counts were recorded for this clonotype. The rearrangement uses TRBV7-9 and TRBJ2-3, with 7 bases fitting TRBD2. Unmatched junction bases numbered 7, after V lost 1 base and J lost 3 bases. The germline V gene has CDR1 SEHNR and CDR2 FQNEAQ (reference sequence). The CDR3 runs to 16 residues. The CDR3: CASSLEYAGATDTQYF. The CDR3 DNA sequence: TGTGCCAGCAGCTTAGAGTATGCGGGAGCAACAGATACGCAGTATTTT. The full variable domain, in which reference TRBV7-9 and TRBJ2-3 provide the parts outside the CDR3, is DTGVSQNPRHKITKRGQNVTFRCDPISEHNRLYWYRQTLGQGPEFLTYFQNEAQLEKSRLLSDRFSAERPKGSFSTLEIQRTEQGDSAMYLCASSLEYAGATDTQYFGPGTRLTVL.

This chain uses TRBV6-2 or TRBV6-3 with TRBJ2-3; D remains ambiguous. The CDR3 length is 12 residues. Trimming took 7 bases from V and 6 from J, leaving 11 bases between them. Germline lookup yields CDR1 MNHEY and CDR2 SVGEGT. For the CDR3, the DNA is TGTGCCAGCAAAGACGAAGGGGATACGCAGTATTTT. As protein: CASKDEGDTQYF.

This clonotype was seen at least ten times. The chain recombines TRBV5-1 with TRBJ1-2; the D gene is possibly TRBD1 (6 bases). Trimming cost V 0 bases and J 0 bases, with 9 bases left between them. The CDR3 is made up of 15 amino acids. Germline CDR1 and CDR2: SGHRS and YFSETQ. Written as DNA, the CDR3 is TGCGCCAGCAGCTTGGGGACAGCTGCTAACTATGGCTACACCTTC. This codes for CASSLGTAANYGYTF.

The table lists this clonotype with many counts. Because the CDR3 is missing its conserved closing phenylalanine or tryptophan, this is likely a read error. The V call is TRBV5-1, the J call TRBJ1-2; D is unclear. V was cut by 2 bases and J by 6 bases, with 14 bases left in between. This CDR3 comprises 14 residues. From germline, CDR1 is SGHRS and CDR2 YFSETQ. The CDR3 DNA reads TGCGCCAGCAGCTTCGGAGGATTGGAGCATGGCTACACCGTC. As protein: CASSFGGLEHGYTV.

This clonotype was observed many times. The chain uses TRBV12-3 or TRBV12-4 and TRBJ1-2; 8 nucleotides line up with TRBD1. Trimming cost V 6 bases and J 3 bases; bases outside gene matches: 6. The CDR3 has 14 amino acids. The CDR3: CASRGQGAHYGYTF. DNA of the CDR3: TGTGCCAGCAGGGGCCAGGGGGCACACTATGGCTACACCTTC.

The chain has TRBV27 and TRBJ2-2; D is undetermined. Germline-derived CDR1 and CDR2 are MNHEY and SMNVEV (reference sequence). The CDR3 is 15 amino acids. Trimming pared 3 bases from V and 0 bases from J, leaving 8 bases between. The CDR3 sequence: CASSFGHTNTGELFF. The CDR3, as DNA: TGTGCCAGCAGTTTTGGCCATACGAACACCGGGGAGCTGTTTTTT.